This T cell receptor beta chain emerged from a study of T cell changes during pregnancy in multiple sclerosis (dated by TCRdb to between 2018 and 2020). General notes on the study: The study looked at changes in the T cell repertoire across pregnancy in women with multiple sclerosis.

The library was prepared using the immunoSEQ multiplex PCR assay. TCRdb holds this immuneACCESS table with in-frame rearrangements only. Some clones are missing; in checked studies, unresolved V genes explain under half, and the rest has no known cause. The sample records approximately 100,000 clones, 85% to 95% of which are singletons. The top ten hold approximately 1.5% of the sample. V is trimmed back by 4 bases and J by 6 bases, and the junction contains 16 bases that no gene match accounts for. There are 20 amino acids in the CDR3, from cysteine to phenylalanine inclusive. Here the CDR3 DNA is all that survives: 60 bases in frame from base 1. For CDR1 and CDR2, the germline V gene lists SNHLY and FYNNEI. Worth noting for this clone: Its antigen has not been determined. Base qualities were left out, and no much larger clone turns up one base away.

Material: peripheral blood, obtained after pregnancy. The sequence was collected from a female donor with multiple sclerosis, enrolled in a pregnancy study. The chain is encoded by TRBV2 joined to TRBJ2-1; 15 middle bases align to TRBD2. The nucleotide sequence reads as follows: TGTGCCAGCAGTGTATTCCAGGGGACTAGCGGGAGGCCCCTGGTCAATGAGCAGTTCTTC. Its amino acids are CASSVFQGTSGRPLVNEQFF.